Included here is one TCR beta chain sequence, with context. No antigen is known for it. These data originate in a study of T-cell reconstitution after alpha-beta-depleted transplantation in children. The study, taken as a whole, reports: About two months after transplant, alpha-beta T cells reportedly came from several hundred expanded graft clones. Surviving recipient T cells and thymic progenitors produced the high day-60 TCRbeta diversity seen in some patients. Newly made T cells mostly supplied T-cell counts and diversity one year after transplant.

Preparation of the TCRbeta library involved a method that used unique molecular identifiers. A single record per CDR3 protein comes from TCRdb applying MiXCR to the PCR reads. The sample has about 580,000 distinct CDR3 sequences; 27% are singletons. The CDR3 consists of 12 residues. Per the germline V gene, CDR1 is MNHEY and CDR2 is SMNVEV (reference sequence). V was pared by 6 bases and J by 7 bases, with 12 bases between. This clonotype was obtained from a boy in the first two years of life with Wiskott-Aldrich syndrome, due to receive a stem cell transplant. The genes are TRBV27 and TRBJ2-5; no clear D. The sample here was PBMCs, taken before TCRalphabeta/CD19-depleted stem cell transplant. This CDR3 is CASRTLKGTQYF. Written as DNA, the CDR3 is TGTGCCAGCAGAACTCTTAAAGGGACCCAGTACTTC.